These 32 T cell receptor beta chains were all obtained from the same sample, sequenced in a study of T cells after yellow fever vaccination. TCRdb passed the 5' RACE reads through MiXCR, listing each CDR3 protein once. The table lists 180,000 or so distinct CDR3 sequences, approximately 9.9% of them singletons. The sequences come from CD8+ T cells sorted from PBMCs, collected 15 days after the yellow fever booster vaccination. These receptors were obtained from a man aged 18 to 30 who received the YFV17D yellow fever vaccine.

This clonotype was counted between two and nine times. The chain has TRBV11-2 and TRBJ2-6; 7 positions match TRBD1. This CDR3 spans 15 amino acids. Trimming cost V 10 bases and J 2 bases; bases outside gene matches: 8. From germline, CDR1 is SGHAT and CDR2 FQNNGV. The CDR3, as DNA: TGTGCCACGGGACAGACAACTGCTGGGGCCAACGTCCTGACTTTC. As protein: CATGQTTAGANVLTF.

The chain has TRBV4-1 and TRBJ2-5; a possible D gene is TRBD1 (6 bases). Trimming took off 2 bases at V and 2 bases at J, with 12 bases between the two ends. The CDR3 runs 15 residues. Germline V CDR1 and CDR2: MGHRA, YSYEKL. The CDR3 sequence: CASSQKGDLQETQYF. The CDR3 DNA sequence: TGCGCCAGCAGCCAAAAGGGGGACCTACAAGAGACCCAGTACTTC.

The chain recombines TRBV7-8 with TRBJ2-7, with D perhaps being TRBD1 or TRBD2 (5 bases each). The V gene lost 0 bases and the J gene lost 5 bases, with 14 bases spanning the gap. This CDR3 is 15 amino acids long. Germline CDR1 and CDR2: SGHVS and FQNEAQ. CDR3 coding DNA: TGTGCCAGCAGCTTAGCTGCAGGGACGGGGAACGAGCAGTACTTC. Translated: CASSLAAGTGNEQYF.

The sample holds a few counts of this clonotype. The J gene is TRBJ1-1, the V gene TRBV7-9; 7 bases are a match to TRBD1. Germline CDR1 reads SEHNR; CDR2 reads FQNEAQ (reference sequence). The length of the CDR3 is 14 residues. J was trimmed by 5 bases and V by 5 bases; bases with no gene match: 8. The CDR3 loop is CASSVQGVTTEAFF. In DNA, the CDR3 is TGTGCCAGCAGCGTGCAGGGGGTTACAACTGAAGCTTTCTTT. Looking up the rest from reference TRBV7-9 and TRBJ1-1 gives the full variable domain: DTGVSQNPRHKITKRGQNVTFRCDPISEHNRLYWYRQTLGQGPEFLTYFQNEAQLEKSRLLSDRFSAERPKGSFSTLEIQRTEQGDSAMYLCASSVQGVTTEAFFGQGTRLTVV.

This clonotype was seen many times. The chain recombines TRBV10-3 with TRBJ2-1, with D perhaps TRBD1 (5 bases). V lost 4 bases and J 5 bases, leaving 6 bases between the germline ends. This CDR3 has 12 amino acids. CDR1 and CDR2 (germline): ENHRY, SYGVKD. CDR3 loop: CAISVQDNEQFF. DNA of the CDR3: TGTGCCATCAGTGTACAGGACAATGAGCAGTTCTTC.

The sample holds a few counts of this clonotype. CDR3 region: CASDIGQGLNTEAFF. CDR3 coding DNA: TGTGCCAGCGATATCGGGCAGGGTCTGAACACTGAAGCTTTCTTT. The J gene is TRBJ1-1, the V gene TRBV6-2 or TRBV6-3, with D perhaps TRBD1 (5 bases). The CDR3 is 15 amino acids. Trimming shortened V by 8 bases and J by 0 bases, and 16 bases separated the two germline ends. CDR1 and CDR2 from the germline V gene are MNHEY and SVGEGT.

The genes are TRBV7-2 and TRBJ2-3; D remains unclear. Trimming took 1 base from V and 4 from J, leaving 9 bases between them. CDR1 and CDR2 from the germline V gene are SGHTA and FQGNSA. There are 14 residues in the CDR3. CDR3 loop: CASSLVLGPDTQYF. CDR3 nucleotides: TGTGCCAGCAGCTTAGTTCTAGGTCCAGATACGCAGTATTTT.

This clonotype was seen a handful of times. Here the CDR3 reads CASTAPWRTGGNSDTQYF. In nucleotides, the CDR3 is TGTGCCAGCACCGCCCCTTGGCGGACAGGGGGCAACTCAGATACGCAGTATTTT. This chain joins TRBV6-6 and TRBJ2-3; 11 positions match TRBD1. The CDR3 totals 18 residues. Trimming cost V 7 bases and J 4 bases; bases outside gene matches: 16. Looked up from germline, CDR1 is MNHNY and CDR2 is SVGAGI (reference sequence).

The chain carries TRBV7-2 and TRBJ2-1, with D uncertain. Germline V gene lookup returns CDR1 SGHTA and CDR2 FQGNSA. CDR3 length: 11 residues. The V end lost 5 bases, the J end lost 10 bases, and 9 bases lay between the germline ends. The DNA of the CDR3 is TGTGCCAGCAGCGAGATCGAGGAGCAGTTCTTC. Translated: CASSEIEEQFF.

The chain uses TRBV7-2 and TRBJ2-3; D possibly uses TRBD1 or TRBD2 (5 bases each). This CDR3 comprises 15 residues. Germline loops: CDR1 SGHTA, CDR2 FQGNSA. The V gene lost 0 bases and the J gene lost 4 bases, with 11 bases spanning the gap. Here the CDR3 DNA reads TGTGCCAGCAGCTTAGCCCCACTGGGGGCAGATACGCAGTATTTT. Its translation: CASSLAPLGADTQYF.

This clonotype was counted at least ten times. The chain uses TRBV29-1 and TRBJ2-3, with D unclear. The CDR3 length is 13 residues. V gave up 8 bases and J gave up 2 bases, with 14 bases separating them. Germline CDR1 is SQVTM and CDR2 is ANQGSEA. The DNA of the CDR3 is TGCAGCTTCCCGTTAAAAAACACAGATACGCAGTATTTT. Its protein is CSFPLKNTDTQYF.

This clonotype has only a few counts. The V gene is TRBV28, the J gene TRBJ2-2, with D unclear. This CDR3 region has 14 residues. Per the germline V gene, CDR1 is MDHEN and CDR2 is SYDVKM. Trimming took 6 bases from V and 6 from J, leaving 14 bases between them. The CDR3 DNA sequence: TGTGCCAGCAGCTCACCCTCCGGGCCCGGGGAGCTGTTTTTT. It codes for CASSSPSGPGELFF.

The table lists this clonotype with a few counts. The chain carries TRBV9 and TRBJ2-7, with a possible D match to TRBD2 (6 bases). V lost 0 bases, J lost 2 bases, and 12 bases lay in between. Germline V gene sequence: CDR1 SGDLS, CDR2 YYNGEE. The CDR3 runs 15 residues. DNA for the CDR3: TGTGCCAGCAGCGTAGGCGGGGCGGCCACCTACGAGCAGTACTTC. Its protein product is CASSVGGAATYEQYF.

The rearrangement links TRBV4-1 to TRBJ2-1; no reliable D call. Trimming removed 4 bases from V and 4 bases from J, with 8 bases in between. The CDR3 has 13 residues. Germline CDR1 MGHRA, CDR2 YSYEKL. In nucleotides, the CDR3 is TGCGCCAGCAGCCCCTCAGATTACAATGAGCAGTTCTTC. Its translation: CASSPSDYNEQFF.

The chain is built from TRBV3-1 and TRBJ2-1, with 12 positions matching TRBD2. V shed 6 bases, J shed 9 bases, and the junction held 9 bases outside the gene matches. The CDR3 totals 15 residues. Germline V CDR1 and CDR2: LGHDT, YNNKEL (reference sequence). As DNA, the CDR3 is TGTGCCAGCAGGGACCTAGCGGGGGGGTTTAGTGAGCAGTTCTTC. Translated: CASRDLAGGFSEQFF.

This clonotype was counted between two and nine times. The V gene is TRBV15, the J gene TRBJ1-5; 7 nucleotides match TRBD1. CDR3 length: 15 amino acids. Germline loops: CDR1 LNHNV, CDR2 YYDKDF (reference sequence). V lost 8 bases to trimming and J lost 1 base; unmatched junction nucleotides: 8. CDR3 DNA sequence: TGTGCCACCTCCGTCAGGGGGTACAGCAATCAGCCCCAGCATTTT. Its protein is CATSVRGYSNQPQHF.

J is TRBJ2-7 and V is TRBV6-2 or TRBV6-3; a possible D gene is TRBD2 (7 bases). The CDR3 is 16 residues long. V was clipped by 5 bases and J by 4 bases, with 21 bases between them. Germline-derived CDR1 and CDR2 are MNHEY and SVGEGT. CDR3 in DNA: TGTGCCAGCAGTACAGCCCAGGAGCGGGGACATTACGAGCAGTACTTC. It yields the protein CASSTAQERGHYEQYF.

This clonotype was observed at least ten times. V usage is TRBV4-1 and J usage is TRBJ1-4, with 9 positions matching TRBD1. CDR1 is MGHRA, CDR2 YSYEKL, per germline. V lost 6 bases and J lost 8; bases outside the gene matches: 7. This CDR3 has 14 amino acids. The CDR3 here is CASRSDRGLEKLFF. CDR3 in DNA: TGCGCCAGCAGGTCGGACAGGGGTCTCGAAAAACTGTTTTTT.

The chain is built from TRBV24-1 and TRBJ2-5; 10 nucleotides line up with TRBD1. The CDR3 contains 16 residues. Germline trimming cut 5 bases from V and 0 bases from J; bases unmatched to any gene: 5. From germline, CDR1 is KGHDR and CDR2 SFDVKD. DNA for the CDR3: TGTGCCACCAGTGGACAGGGGGCGCGGGACCAAGAGACCCAGTACTTC. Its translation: CATSGQGARDQETQYF.

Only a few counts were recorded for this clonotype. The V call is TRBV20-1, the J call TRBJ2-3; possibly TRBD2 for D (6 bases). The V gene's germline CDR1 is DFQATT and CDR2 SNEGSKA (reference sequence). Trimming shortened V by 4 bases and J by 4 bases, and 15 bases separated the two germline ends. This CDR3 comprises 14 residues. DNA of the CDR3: TGCAGTGCTACCGTCCCCCCGGGGGCAGATACGCAGTATTTT. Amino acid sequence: CSATVPPGADTQYF.

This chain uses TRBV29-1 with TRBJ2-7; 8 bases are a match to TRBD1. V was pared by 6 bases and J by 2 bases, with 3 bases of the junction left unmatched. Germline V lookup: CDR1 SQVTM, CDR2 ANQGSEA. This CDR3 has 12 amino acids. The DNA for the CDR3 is TGCAGCGTCAGGGGGCCCACCTACGAGCAGTACTTC. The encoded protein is CSVRGPTYEQYF.

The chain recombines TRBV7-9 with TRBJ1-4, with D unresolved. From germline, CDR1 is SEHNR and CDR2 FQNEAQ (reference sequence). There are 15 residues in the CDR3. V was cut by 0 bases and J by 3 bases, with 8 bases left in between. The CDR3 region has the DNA TGTGCCAGCAGCTTAGCGACGAGCCCTAATGAAAAACTGTTTTTT. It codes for CASSLATSPNEKLFF.

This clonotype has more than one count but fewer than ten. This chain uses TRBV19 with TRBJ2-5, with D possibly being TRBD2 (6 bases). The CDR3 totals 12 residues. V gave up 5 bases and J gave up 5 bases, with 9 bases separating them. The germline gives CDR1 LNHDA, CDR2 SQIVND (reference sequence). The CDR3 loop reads CASSVGGETQYF. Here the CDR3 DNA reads TGTGCCAGTAGTGTAGGAGGGGAGACCCAGTACTTC.

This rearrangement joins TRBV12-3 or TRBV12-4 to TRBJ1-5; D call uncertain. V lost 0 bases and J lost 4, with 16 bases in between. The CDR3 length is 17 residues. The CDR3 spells CASSLALLGQVNQPQHF. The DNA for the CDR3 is TGTGCCAGCAGTTTAGCGCTCCTAGGGCAGGTAAATCAGCCCCAGCATTTT.

This CDR3 is CASSYAGPNTEAFF. The CDR3 coding sequence is TGTGCCAGCAGTTACGCAGGGCCTAACACTGAAGCTTTCTTT. This chain links TRBV6-5 with TRBJ1-1, with a tentative D call TRBD1 (5 bases). The CDR3 has 14 residues. Germline CDR1 MNHEY, CDR2 SVGAGI. Trimming took 2 bases from V and 2 from J, leaving 9 bases between them.

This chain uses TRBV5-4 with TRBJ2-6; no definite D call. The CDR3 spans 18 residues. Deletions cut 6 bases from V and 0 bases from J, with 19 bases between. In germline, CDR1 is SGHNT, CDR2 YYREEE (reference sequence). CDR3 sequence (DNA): TGTGCCAGCATCCCGGATGGGCAGCTTCTCTCTGGGGCCAACGTCCTGACTTTC. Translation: CASIPDGQLLSGANVLTF. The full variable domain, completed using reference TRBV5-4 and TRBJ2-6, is ETGVTQSPTHLIKTRGQQVTLRCSSQSGHNTVSWYQQALGQGPQFIFQYYREEENGRGNFPPRFSGLQFPNYSSELNVNALELDDSALYLCASIPDGQLLSGANVLTFGAGSRLTVL.

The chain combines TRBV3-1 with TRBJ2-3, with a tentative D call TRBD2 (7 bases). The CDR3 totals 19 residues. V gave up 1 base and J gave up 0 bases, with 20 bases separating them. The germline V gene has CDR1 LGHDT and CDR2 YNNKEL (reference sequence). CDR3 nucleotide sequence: TGTGCCAGCAGCCAAGTTTATGAAGGCGGGGGCTTTAGCACAGATACGCAGTATTTT. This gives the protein CASSQVYEGGGFSTDTQYF.

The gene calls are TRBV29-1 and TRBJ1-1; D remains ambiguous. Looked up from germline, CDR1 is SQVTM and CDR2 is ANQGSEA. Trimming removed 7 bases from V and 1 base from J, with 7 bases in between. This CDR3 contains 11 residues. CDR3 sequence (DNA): TGCAGCGCCCACCCGAACACTGAAGCTTTCTTT. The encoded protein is CSAHPNTEAFF.

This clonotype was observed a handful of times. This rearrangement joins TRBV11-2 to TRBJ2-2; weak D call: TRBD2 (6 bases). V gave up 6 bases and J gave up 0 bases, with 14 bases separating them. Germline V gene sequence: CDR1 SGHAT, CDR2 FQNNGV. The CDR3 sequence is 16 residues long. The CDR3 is CASRNSGTSNTGELFF. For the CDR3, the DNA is TGTGCCAGCAGAAACTCCGGGACTTCGAACACCGGGGAGCTGTTTTTT.

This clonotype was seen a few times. This CDR3 is CASSDPPRHYGYTF. The CDR3 bases are TGTGCCAGCAGTGACCCCCCGCGGCACTATGGCTACACCTTC. V gene TRBV12-3 or TRBV12-4 combines with J gene TRBJ1-2, with D hard to call. V gave up 5 bases and J gave up 3 bases, with 13 bases separating them. This CDR3 region has 14 residues.

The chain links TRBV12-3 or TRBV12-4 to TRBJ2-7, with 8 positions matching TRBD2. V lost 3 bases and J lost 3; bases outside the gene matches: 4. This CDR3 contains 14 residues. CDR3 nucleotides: TGTGCCAGCAGTTTTACCGGGGGGGTCTACGAGCAGTACTTC. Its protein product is CASSFTGGVYEQYF.

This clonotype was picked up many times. CDR3 DNA: TGTGCCAGCAGGAGGGGGCGGACCGAGCAGTACTTC. This gives the protein CASRRGRTEQYF. The gene calls are TRBV2 and TRBJ2-7; 7 bases align to TRBD1. The germline V gene encodes CDR1 SNHLY and CDR2 FYNNEI. The CDR3 has 12 amino acids. J lost 6 bases, V lost 6 bases, and 5 bases had no gene match.